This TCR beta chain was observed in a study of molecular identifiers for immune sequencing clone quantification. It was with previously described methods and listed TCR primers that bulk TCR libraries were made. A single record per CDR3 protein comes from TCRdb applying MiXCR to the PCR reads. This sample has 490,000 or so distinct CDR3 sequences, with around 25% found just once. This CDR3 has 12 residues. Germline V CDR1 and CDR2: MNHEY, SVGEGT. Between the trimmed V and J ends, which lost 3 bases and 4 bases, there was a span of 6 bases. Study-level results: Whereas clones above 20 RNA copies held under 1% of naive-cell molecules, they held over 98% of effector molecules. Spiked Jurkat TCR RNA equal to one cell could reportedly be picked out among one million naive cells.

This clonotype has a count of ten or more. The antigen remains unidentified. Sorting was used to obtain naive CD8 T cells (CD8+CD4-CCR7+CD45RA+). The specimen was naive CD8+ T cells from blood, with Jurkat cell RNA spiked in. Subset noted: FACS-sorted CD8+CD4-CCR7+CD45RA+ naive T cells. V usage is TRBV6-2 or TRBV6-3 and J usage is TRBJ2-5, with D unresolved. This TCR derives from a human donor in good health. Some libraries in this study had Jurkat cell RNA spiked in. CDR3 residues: CASSYVGETQYF. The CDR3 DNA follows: TGTGCCAGCAGTTATGTCGGAGAGACCCAGTACTTC.